This passage covers 21 T cell receptor beta chains from one sample sequenced in a study of beta chain features in type 1 diabetes listed by TCRdb under 2018. The research as a whole found: In all four CD4+ subsets, TCRB CDR3 length was moderately but significantly shorter in type 1 diabetes patients.

Library preparation employed the immunoSEQ multiplex PCR assay. All of the isolated RNA was reverse transcribed with the High Capacity cDNA Reverse Transcription Kit, so expressed TCRB transcripts were sequenced. Sourced from immuneACCESS, this table was stored by TCRdb with only in-frame sequences that have V and J called. A share of the clones is absent; for the studies checked, an unresolved V gene accounts for under half, and the remainder has no known explanation. The sample table records 500,000 to 850,000 clones; about an eighth of these occur just once. The ten largest clonotypes hold 0.035% to 0.04% of the sample. The antigens for these receptors are not known. The sequenced material came from naive CD4+ T cells from blood. The sample's cell subset or site, from its label and the paper: true naive CD4+ T cells. The receptor source for this set is a man in his late teens or twenties with type 1 diabetes.

This clone has only one observation. The chain uses TRBV6-5 and TRBJ2-1; 8 bases agree with TRBD1. Germline values: CDR1 MNHEY, CDR2 SVGAGI. CDR3 length equals 15 residues. The trim removed 5 bases at V and 5 bases at J, leaving 8 bases unmatched. The CDR3 is CASSVTGGSNNEQFF. Written as DNA, the CDR3 is TGTGCCAGCAGTGTAACAGGGGGATCAAACAATGAGCAGTTCTTC.

This clone was seen just once. The chain couples TRBV7-9 to TRBJ1-6, with D tentatively TRBD1 (6 bases). The CDR3 loop spans 16 amino acids. Germline V gene data show CDR1 as SEHNR and CDR2 as FQNEAQ (reference sequence). V was clipped by 4 bases and J by 14 bases, with 24 bases between them. The CDR3 DNA reads as TGTGCCAGCAGCTCAGGGCATTCCGACCCACAGGGCACCCTCCACTTT. The encoded protein is CASSSGHSDPQGTLHF.

There are a few counts of this clone. The chain links TRBV2 to TRBJ1-1; D not resolved. The CDR3 is made up of 14 amino acids. Germline assignment: CDR1 SNHLY and CDR2 FYNNEI. With 5 bases removed from V and 0 bases from J, the gap between germline ends came to 10 bases. The CDR3 DNA reads as TGTGCCAGCAGTCCCGAGAACTTGAACACTGAAGCTTTCTTT. As protein: CASSPENLNTEAFF.

Only a few counts were recorded for this clone. The chain couples TRBV7-2 to TRBJ1-2; D gene uncertain. Per the germline V gene, CDR1 is SGHTA and CDR2 is FQGNSA. The CDR3 length is 16 residues. Trimming pared 0 bases from V and 3 bases from J, leaving 14 bases between. The CDR3 protein is CASSLAAGQGYYGYTF. The CDR3 bases are TGTGCCAGCAGCTTAGCGGCCGGCCAAGGCTACTATGGCTACACCTTC.

There are a few counts of this clone. The chain combines TRBV9 with TRBJ2-5; D uncertain. Per the germline V gene, CDR1 is SGDLS and CDR2 is YYNGEE. The ends were cut back, 0 bases at V and 5 bases at J, with 5 bases in the middle. The CDR3 covers 12 residues. CDR3 in amino acids: CASSVATETQYF. The CDR3 DNA reads TGTGCCAGCAGCGTAGCTACGGAGACCCAGTACTTC.

The J gene is TRBJ2-2, the V gene TRBV27, with D possibly matching TRBD1 (5 bases). CDR1 is MNHEY, CDR2 SMNVEV, per germline (reference sequence). CDR3 size: 14 residues. V was pared by 2 bases and J by 7 bases, with 11 bases between. The CDR3 reads CASSLRGLSGELFF. The CDR3 DNA reads as TGTGCCAGCAGTTTAAGGGGTCTCAGCGGGGAGCTGTTTTTT.

This chain uses TRBV6-1 with TRBJ1-2, with D possibly matching TRBD1 (5 bases). Germline CDR1 MNHNS, CDR2 SASEGT. The CDR3 contains 14 residues. The ends were cut back, 6 bases at V and 5 bases at J, with 16 bases in the middle. CDR3 residues: CASSWEGIRYGYTF. The CDR3 bases are TGTGCCAGCAGCTGGGAGGGGATTCGGTATGGCTACACCTTC.

This chain connects TRBV11-2 to TRBJ2-2; D may be TRBD1 (5 bases). This CDR3 comprises 15 residues. The germline gives CDR1 SGHAT, CDR2 FQNNGV. Trimming pared 3 bases from V and 4 bases from J, leaving 12 bases between. The CDR3 bases are TGTGCCAGCAGCTTCCTAGGGGTGGGCACCGGGGAGCTGTTTTTT. Amino acids: CASSFLGVGTGELFF.

The table lists this clone with a few counts. V is TRBV7-9 and J is TRBJ2-7; maybe TRBD1 (8 bases). The germline gives CDR1 SEHNR, CDR2 FQNEAQ (reference sequence). The CDR3 is 13 amino acids. Trimming removed 5 bases at V and 2 bases at J, with 10 bases between. CDR3 loop: CASSTGGAYEQYF. CDR3 nucleotide sequence: TGTGCCAGCAGCACAGGGGGGGCCTACGAGCAGTACTTC.

This rearrangement joins TRBV30 to TRBJ2-1, with D unclear. Germline V gives CDR1 GTSNPN, CDR2 SVGIG (reference sequence). The CDR3 is 13 amino acids. Trimming removed 4 bases from V and 0 bases from J, with 7 bases in between. CDR3 region: CAWMRSSYNEQFF. CDR3 nucleotide sequence: TGTGCCTGGATGCGGAGCTCCTACAATGAGCAGTTCTTC. The full variable domain, with the rest looked up from reference TRBV30 and TRBJ2-1, is SQTIHQWPATLVQPVGSPLSLECTVEGTSNPNLYWYRQAAGRGLQLLFYSVGIGQISSEVPQNLSASRPQDRQFILSSKKLLLSDSGFYLCAWMRSSYNEQFFGPGTRLTVL.

There are a few counts of this clone. The CDR3 reads CACRARNPNLSTNEKLFF. CDR3 DNA: TGTGCCTGTAGAGCAAGAAACCCAAACCTGTCAACTAATGAAAAACTGTTTTTT. The genes are TRBV30 and TRBJ1-4; D is unclear. The CDR3 length is 18 residues. Trimming took off 6 bases at V and 0 bases at J, with 23 bases between the two ends. Germline V gene lookup returns CDR1 GTSNPN and CDR2 SVGIG (reference sequence).

This clone has only a few counts. This chain connects TRBV29-1 to TRBJ2-7; D uncertain. Near its end, the DNA agrees better with TRBJ2-1, so the J call may be wrong. From germline, CDR1 is SQVTM and CDR2 ANQGSEA. This CDR3 is 9 amino acids long. This CDR3 reads CTVENEQFF. CDR3 nucleotides: TGCACCGTGGAAAATGAGCAGTTCTTC.

In its sample, this clone was seen a few times. This sequence joins TRBV9 and TRBJ2-2; 12 bases are a match to TRBD2. Germline lookup yields CDR1 SGDLS and CDR2 YYNGEE. The CDR3 is 18 amino acids. V trimming: 4 bases; J trimming: 3 bases; junction bases outside the gene matches: 10. The CDR3 DNA sequence: TGTGCCAGCAGCAAGAGGACTAGCGGGGACCCGGACACCGGGGAGCTGTTTTTT. Translated, it gives CASSKRTSGDPDTGELFF.

This sequence joins TRBV9 and TRBJ2-1; a weak D match, TRBD2 (6 bases). V shed 3 bases and J shed 5 bases, with 15 bases lying between them. The CDR3 contains 15 residues. CDR1 and CDR2 from the germline V gene are SGDLS and YYNGEE. The CDR3 DNA reads as TGTGCCAGCAGCGCTAGCGCATGGGGAAACAATGAGCAGTTCTTC. Amino acids: CASSASAWGNNEQFF.

This clone was detected only a few times. V usage is TRBV20-1 and J usage is TRBJ2-3, with D uncertain. Germline V gives CDR1 DFQATT, CDR2 SNEGSKA (reference sequence). The CDR3 runs to 11 residues. The V gene lost 8 bases and the J gene lost 2 bases, with 8 bases spanning the gap. This CDR3 is CSPIPTDTQYF. The DNA for the CDR3 is TGCAGTCCTATCCCCACAGATACGCAGTATTTT.

This clone came up a few times. The chain recombines TRBV30 with TRBJ1-3; no clear D. Per germline, CDR1 GTSNPN and CDR2 SVGIG (reference sequence). Between the trimmed V and J ends, which lost 2 bases and 3 bases, there was a span of 2 bases. This CDR3 comprises 11 residues. The CDR3 loop reads CAWSYGNTIYF. Here the CDR3 DNA reads TGTGCCTGGAGTTATGGAAACACCATATATTTT.

This chain links TRBV6-5 with TRBJ1-2; tentative D call: TRBD1 (5 bases). Germline V gene lookup returns CDR1 MNHEY and CDR2 SVGAGI. The length of the CDR3 is 14 residues. Trimming cost V 6 bases and J 4 bases, with 15 bases left between them. The CDR3 DNA reads as TGTGCCAGCAGCCCCAGGGTGATGGGCTATGGCTACACCTTC. It is translated as CASSPRVMGYGYTF.

This sequence joins TRBV2 and TRBJ1-1, with 8 bases identical to TRBD1. J gave up 6 bases and V 8 bases, and 11 bases lay outside the gene matches. Germline loops: CDR1 SNHLY, CDR2 FYNNEI. The CDR3 contains 14 residues. In DNA form, the CDR3 reads TGTGCCAGCGGTTCATTGACAGGGGAATCTGAAGCTTTCTTT. Translated: CASGSLTGESEAFF. The full variable domain, its missing parts supplied by reference TRBV2 and TRBJ1-1, is EPEVTQTPSHQVTQMGQEVILRCVPISNHLYFYWYRQILGQKVEFLVSFYNNEISEKSEIFDDQFSVERPDGSNFTLKIRSTKLEDSAMYFCASGSLTGESEAFFGQGTRLTVV.

In nucleotides, the CDR3 is TGCGCCAGACCACAGATGCAGAGGACAGGGGAGCAGGGCTACACCTTC. It encodes CARPQMQRTGEQGYTF. The chain is built from TRBV23-1 and TRBJ1-2; 9 bases align to TRBD1. TRBV23-1 falls under the ORF class, with uncertain function. The CDR3 runs to 16 residues. Unmatched junction bases numbered 19, after V lost 9 bases and J lost 8 bases.

This chain uses TRBV5-4 with TRBJ1-6, with D uncertain. The length of the CDR3 is 15 residues. V shed 0 bases and J shed 4 bases, with 8 bases lying between them. Germline loops: CDR1 SGHNT, CDR2 YYREEE (reference sequence). The CDR3 loop reads CASSLDSDYNSPLHF. CDR3 nucleotides: TGTGCCAGCAGCTTGGACAGCGATTATAATTCACCCCTCCACTTT. Filled out from reference TRBV5-4 and TRBJ1-6, the complete variable domain reads ETGVTQSPTHLIKTRGQQVTLRCSSQSGHNTVSWYQQALGQGPQFIFQYYREEENGRGNFPPRFSGLQFPNYSSELNVNALELDDSALYLCASSLDSDYNSPLHFGNGTRLTVT.

This clone came up once. Other DNA sequences in the same sample also yield this CDR3. The V gene is TRBV30, the J gene TRBJ2-6; either TRBD1 or TRBD2 may fit D (5 bases each). CDR3 length: 15 residues. Germline V gene lookup returns CDR1 GTSNPN and CDR2 SVGIG (reference sequence). The ends were cut back, 1 base at V and 1 base at J, with 8 bases in the middle. The DNA for the CDR3 is TGTGCCTGGAGTGCTGGGGGTTCTGGGGCCAACGTCCTGACTTTC. Translating it yields CAWSAGGSGANVLTF.